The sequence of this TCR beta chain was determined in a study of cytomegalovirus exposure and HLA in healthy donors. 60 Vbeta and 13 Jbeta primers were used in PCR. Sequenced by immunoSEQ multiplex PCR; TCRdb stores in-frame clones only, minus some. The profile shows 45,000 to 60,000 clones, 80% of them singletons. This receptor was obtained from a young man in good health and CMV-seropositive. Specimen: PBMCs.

In nucleotides, the CDR3 is TGTGCCAGCACTAGCGGGGGGCCTGAGCAGTTCTTC. This codes for CASTSGGPEQFF. This rearrangement joins TRBV2 to TRBJ2-1, with 11 bases matching TRBD2. Trimming at V came to 7 bases and at J to 9 bases, leaving 2 bases not matched to a gene. The CDR3 length is 12 residues. In germline, CDR1 is SNHLY, CDR2 FYNNEI.